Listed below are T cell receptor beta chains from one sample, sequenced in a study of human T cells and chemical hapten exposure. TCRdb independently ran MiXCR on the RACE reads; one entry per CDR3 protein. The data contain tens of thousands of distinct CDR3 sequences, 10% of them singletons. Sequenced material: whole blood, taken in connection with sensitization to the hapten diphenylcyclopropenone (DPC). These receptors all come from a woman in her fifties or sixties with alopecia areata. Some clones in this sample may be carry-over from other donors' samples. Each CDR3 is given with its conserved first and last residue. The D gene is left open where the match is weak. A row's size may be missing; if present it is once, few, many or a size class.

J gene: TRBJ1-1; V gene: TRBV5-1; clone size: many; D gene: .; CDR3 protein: CASSWRTANTEAFF; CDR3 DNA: TGCGCCAGCAGCTGGCGGACAGCGAACACTGAAGCTTTCTTT
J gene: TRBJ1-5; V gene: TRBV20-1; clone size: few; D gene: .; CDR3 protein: CSARSRGSNQPQHF; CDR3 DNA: TGCAGTGCTAGGAGCAGGGGTAGCAATCAGCCCCAGCATTTT
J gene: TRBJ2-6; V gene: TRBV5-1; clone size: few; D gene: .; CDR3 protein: CASSLIQNSGANVLTF; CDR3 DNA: TGCGCCAGCAGCTTGATACAGAACTCTGGGGCCAACGTCCTGACTTTC
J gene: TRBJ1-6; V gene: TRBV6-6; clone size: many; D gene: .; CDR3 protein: CASSYEPSSYNSPLHF; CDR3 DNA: TGTGCCAGCAGTTATGAGCCCAGCTCCTATAATTCACCCCTCCACTTT
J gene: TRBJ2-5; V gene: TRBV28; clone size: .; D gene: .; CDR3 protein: CASSSRGSEETQYF; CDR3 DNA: TGTGCCAGCAGTTCCCGGGGGTCCGAAGAGACCCAGTACTTC
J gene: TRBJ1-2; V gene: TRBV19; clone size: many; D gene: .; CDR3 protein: CASFGLSLWGYTF; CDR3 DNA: TGTGCCAGCTTTGGACTGAGCCTATGGGGCTACACCTTC
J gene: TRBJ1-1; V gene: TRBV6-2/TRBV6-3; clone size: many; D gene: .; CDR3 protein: CASSPYDLRTEAFF; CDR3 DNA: TGTGCCAGCAGTCCCTATGACCTGAGGACTGAAGCTTTCTTT
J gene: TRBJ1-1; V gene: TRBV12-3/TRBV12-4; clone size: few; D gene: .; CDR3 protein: CASSWGDRWDTEAFF; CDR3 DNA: TGTGCCAGCAGTTGGGGAGATCGGTGGGACACTGAAGCTTTCTTT
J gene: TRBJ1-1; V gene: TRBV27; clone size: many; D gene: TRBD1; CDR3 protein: CASSLKGAGGGTEAFF; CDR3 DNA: TGTGCCAGCAGTTTAAAGGGGGCAGGGGGCGGCACTGAAGCTTTCTTT
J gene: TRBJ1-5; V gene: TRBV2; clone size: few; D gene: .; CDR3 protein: CASSEWPGTGQPQHF; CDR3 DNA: TGTGCCAGCAGTGAATGGCCCGGGACCGGTCAGCCCCAGCATTTT
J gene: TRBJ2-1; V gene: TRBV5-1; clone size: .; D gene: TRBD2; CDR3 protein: CASSVYGLAGGSGEQFF; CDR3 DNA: TGCGCCAGCAGCGTCTATGGACTAGCGGGAGGTTCGGGTGAGCAGTTCTTC
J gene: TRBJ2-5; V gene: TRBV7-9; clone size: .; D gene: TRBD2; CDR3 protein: CASSPRGGGGQETQYF; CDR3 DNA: TGTGCCAGCAGCCCGCGAGGCGGGGGTGGCCAAGAGACCCAGTACTTC
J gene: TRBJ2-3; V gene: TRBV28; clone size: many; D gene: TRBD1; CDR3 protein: CASSRTGTTDTQYF; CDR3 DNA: TGTGCCAGCAGTCGGACAGGAACCACAGATACGCAGTATTTT
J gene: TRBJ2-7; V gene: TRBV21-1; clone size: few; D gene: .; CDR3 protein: CASPRGPQYF; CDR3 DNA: TGTGCCAGCCCCCGGGGGCCGCAGTACTTC
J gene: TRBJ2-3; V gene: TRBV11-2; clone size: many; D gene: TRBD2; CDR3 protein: CASSLGAGDPDTQYF; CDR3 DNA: TGTGCCAGCAGCTTAGGCGCGGGAGACCCAGATACGCAGTATTTT
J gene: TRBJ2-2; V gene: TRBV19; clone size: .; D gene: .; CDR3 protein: CASSIASLANTGELFF; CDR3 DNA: TGTGCCAGTAGTATAGCGAGTTTAGCGAACACCGGGGAGCTGTTTTTT
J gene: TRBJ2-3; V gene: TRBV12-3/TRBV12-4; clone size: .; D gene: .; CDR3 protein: CASSPRDTQYF; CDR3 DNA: TGTGCCAGCAGCCCCCGAGATACGCAGTATTTT
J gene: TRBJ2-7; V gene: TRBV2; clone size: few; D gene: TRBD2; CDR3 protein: CASGDGTSGTYEQYF; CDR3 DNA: TGTGCCAGTGGGGACGGGACTAGCGGGACCTACGAGCAGTACTTC
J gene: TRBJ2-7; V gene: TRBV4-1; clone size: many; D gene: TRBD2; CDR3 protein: CASSKGTSGPPSPEQYF; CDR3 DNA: TGCGCCAGCAGCAAAGGGACTAGCGGCCCCCCTTCCCCCGAGCAGTACTTC
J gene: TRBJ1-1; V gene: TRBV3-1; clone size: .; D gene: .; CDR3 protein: CASSHHRVAKNTEAFF; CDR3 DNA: TGTGCCAGCAGCCACCACAGGGTCGCGAAGAACACTGAAGCTTTCTTT
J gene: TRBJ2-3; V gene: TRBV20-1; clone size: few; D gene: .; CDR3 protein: CSARDPGGETDTQYF; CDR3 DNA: TGCAGTGCTAGAGATCCGGGCGGAGAGACAGATACGCAGTATTTT
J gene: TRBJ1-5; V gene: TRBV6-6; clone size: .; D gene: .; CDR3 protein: CASSFEGAGNQPQHF; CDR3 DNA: TGTGCCAGCAGTTTCGAAGGGGCAGGGAATCAGCCCCAGCATTTT
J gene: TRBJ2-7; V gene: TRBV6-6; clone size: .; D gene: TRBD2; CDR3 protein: CASSYKVAGGPYEQYF; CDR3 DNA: TGTGCCAGCAGTTACAAGGTAGCGGGAGGGCCCTACGAGCAGTACTTC
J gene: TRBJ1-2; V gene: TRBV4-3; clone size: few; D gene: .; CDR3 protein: CASSQEGRSGYTF; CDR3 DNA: TGCGCCAGCAGCCAAGAAGGACGTAGTGGCTACACCTTC
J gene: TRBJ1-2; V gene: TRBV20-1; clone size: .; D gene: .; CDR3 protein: CSARPEANYGYTF; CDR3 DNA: TGCAGTGCCCGACCAGAAGCTAACTATGGCTACACCTTC
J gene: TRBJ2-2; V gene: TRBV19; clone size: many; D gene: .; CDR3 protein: CASRLPGSTGELFF; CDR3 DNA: TGTGCCAGTAGGCTTCCAGGGAGCACCGGGGAGCTGTTTTTT
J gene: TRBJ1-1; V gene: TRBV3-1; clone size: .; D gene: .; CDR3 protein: CASSQLSGTEAFF; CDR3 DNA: TGTGCCAGCAGCCAACTCAGCGGCACTGAAGCTTTCTTT
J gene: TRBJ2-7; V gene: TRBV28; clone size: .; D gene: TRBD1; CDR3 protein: CASTPYLSDRVDEQYF; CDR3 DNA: TGTGCCAGCACCCCCTACCTCTCAGACAGGGTGGACGAGCAGTACTTC
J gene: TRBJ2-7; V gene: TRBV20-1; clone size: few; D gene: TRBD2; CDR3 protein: CSVGTSGGEQYF; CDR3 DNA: TGCAGTGTTGGGACTAGCGGTGGGGAGCAGTACTTC
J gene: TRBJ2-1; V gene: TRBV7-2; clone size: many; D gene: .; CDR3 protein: CASSLSHVDEQFF; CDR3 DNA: TGTGCCAGCAGCTTAAGTCATGTCGATGAGCAGTTCTTC
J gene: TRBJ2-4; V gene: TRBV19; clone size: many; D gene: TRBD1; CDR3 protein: CASSIKTGNNIQYF; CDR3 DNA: TGTGCCAGTAGTATAAAGACAGGGAATAACATTCAGTACTTC
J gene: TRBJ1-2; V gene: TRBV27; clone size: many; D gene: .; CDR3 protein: CASSLSGPGGYTF; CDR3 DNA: TGTGCCAGCAGTTTATCCGGGCCTGGAGGCTACACCTTC
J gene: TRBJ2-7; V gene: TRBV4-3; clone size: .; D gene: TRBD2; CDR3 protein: CASSQDLAVAYEQYF; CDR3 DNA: TGCGCCAGCAGCCAGGATCTAGCGGTCGCCTACGAGCAGTACTTC
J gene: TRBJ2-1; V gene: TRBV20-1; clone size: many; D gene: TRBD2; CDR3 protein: CSAKLADYNEQFF; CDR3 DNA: TGCAGTGCTAAACTAGCGGATTACAATGAGCAGTTCTTC
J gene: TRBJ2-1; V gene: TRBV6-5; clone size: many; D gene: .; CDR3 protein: CASTGFGNEQFF; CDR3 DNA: TGTGCCAGCACAGGGTTTGGGAATGAGCAGTTCTTC
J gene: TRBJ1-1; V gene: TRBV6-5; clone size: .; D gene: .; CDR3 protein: CASSSFRGSEAFF; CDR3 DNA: TGTGCCAGCAGTTCTTTTCGCGGGAGTGAAGCTTTCTTT
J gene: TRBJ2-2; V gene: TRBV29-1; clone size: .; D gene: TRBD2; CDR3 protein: CSVGTSGDANTGELFF; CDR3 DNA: TGCAGCGTGGGGACTAGCGGAGACGCGAACACCGGGGAGCTGTTTTTT
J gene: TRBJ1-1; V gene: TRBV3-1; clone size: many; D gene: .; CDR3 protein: CASSQGKGPGSEAFF; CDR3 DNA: TGTGCCAGCAGCCAGGGGAAGGGCCCCGGGTCTGAAGCTTTCTTT
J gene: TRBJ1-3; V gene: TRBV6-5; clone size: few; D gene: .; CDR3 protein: CASSYSQGSGNTIYF; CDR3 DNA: TGTGCCAGCAGTTACAGCCAGGGTTCTGGAAACACCATATATTTT
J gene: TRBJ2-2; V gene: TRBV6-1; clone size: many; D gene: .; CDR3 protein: CASWAVQNTGELFF; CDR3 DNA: TGTGCCAGCTGGGCTGTGCAGAACACCGGGGAGCTGTTTTTT
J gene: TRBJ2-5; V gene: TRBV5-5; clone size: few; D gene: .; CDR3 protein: CASSLPGVVVETQYF; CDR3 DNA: TGTGCCAGCAGCTTACCAGGGGTTGTAGTGGAGACCCAGTACTTC
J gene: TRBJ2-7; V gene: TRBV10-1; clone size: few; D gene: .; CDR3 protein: CASSDPGEPYEQYF; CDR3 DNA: TGCGCCAGCAGTGACCCCGGGGAGCCCTACGAGCAGTACTTC
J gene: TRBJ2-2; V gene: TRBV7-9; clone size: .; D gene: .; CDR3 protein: CASSLAGAGPGELFF; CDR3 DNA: TGTGCCAGCAGCTTAGCCGGGGCAGGGCCCGGGGAGCTGTTTTTT
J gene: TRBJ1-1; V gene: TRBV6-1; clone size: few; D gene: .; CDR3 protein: CASSEYIPGAFF; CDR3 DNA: TGTGCCAGCAGTGAATATATCCCGGGGGCTTTCTTT
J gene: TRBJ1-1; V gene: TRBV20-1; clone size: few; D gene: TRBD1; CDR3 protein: CSAGTGQGYSAFF; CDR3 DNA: TGCAGTGCTGGGACCGGACAGGGGTATTCTGCTTTCTTT
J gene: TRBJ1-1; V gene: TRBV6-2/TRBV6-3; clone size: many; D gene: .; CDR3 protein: CASSSGVNTEAFF; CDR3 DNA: TGTGCCAGCAGTTCGGGAGTTAACACTGAAGCTTTCTTT
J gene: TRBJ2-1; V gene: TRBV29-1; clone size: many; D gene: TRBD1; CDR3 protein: CSVGFIGTGGARNEQFF; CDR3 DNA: TGCAGCGTTGGTTTCATCGGGACAGGGGGCGCGCGGAATGAGCAGTTCTTC
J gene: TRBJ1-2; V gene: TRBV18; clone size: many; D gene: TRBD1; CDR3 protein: CASSPGPYRGRDGYTF; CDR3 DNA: TGTGCCAGCTCACCGGGGCCCTACAGGGGGCGCGATGGCTACACCTTC
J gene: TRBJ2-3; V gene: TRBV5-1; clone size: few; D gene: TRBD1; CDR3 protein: CASSLRQGDTDTQYF; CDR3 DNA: TGCGCCAGCAGCCTACGACAGGGCGACACAGATACGCAGTATTTT
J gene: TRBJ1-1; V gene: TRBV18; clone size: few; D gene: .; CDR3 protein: CASSPSAPIVTEAFF; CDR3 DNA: TGTGCCAGCTCACCCTCGGCCCCGATAGTCACTGAAGCTTTCTTT
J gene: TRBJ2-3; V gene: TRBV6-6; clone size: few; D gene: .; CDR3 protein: CASSYYSLAVTDTQYF; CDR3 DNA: TGTGCCAGCAGTTATTATTCGCTAGCTGTAACAGATACGCAGTATTTT
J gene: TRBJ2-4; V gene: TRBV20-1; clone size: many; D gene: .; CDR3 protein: CSASGAVQRNIQYF; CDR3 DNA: TGCAGTGCTAGTGGAGCAGTACAGAGAAACATTCAGTACTTC
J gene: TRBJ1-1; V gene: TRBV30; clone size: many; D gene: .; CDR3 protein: CAWSGKWYTEAFF; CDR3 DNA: TGTGCCTGGAGTGGGAAATGGTACACTGAAGCTTTCTTT